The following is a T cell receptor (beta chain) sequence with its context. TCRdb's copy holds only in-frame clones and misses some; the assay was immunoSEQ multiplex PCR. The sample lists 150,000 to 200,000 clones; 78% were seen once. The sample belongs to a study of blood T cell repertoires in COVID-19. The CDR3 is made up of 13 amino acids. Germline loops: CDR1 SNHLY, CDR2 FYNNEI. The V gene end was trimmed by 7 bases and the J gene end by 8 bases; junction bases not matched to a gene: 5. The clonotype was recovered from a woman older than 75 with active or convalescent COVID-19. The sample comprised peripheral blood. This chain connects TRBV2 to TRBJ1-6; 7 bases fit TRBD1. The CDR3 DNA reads TGTGCCAGCAATAGGGACAGTGATTCACCCCTCCACTTT. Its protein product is CASNRDSDSPLHF.